This T cell receptor beta chain was captured by sequencing in a study of blood T cell repertoires in COVID-19. Study-level information: Acute and convalescent COVID-19 specimens originated in the United States, Italy and Spain. PBMCs, B-cell-depleted T cells, or T cells were the source of the cDNA or gDNA that made up the material.

As originally analysed: Scientists estimated how many nucleated cells there were by amplifying reference gene primers. The data were produced by immunoSEQ multiplex PCR, yet TCRdb's version contains in-frame clones alone and is incomplete. That table gives V, J and clone size, and the DNA gave D and trimming. The sample lists around 150,000 clones; approximately 79% were seen once. The trim removed 5 bases at V and 7 bases at J, leaving 7 bases unmatched. The V gene's germline CDR1 is MNHEY and CDR2 SMNVEV (reference sequence). This CDR3 comprises 13 residues. The TCR was taken from a woman of 80 years or more with acute or convalescent COVID-19. Sequencing was performed on peripheral blood. The V and J genes are TRBV27 and TRBJ1-2; TRBD1 agrees at 7 bases. CDR3 loop: CASSQTGIGGYTF. CDR3 coding DNA: TGTGCCAGCAGTCAGACAGGGATAGGTGGCTACACCTTC.